This entry lists 18 T cell receptor beta chains sequenced from one sample in a study of shared clonotypes between healthy human individuals. Produced via immunoSEQ multiplex PCR; TCRdb's table is partial and in-frame only. The sample holds some 500,000 clones, approximately 95% seen once. The specimen sequenced was naive CD4+ T cells sorted from blood. The subset was: CD45RA+ positively selected. The receptors were gathered from a young woman in good health.

J is TRBJ2-1 and V is TRBV6-5; possible D gene TRBD1, 6 bases. This CDR3 has 15 amino acids. Trimming removed 4 bases from V and 7 bases from J, with 17 bases in between. Germline V gives CDR1 MNHEY, CDR2 SVGAGI. In DNA form, the CDR3 reads TGTGCCAGCAGTTCCCCGACAGGTTTGGGGAATGAGCAGTTCTTC. Its protein product is CASSSPTGLGNEQFF.

The chain couples TRBV5-4 to TRBJ2-7; 8 bases fit TRBD1. CDR3 size: 14 residues. The V gene end was trimmed by 4 bases and the J gene end by 4 bases; junction bases not matched to a gene: 7. Germline V gene lookup returns CDR1 SGHNT and CDR2 YYREEE (reference sequence). This CDR3 reads CASSRTGRLYEQYF. CDR3 coding DNA: TGTGCCAGCAGCCGGACAGGGAGGTTGTACGAGCAGTACTTC.

DNA for the CDR3: TGTGCCAGCAGCTCGCTGAAGGGCCGAGAGACCCAGTACTTC. Its translation: CASSSLKGRETQYF. The chain recombines TRBV11-2 with TRBJ2-5; D unclear. The CDR3 totals 14 residues. V shed 4 bases and J shed 4 bases, with 13 bases lying between them. Germline V lookup: CDR1 SGHAT, CDR2 FQNNGV. Filled out from reference TRBV11-2 and TRBJ2-5, the complete variable domain reads EAGVAQSPRYKIIEKRQSVAFWCNPISGHATLYWYQQILGQGPKLLIQFQNNGVVDDSQLPKDRFSAERLKGVDSTLKIQPAKLEDSAVYLCASSSLKGRETQYFGPGTRLLVL.

The chain carries TRBV11-1 and TRBJ2-1; the D is unclear. V was pared by 1 base and J by 10 bases, with 11 bases between. The CDR3 runs 13 residues. Germline V lookup: CDR1 SGHAT, CDR2 FQDESV (reference sequence). Here the CDR3 DNA reads TGTGCCAGCAGCTTAGTTGGCAGGTACGAGCAGTTCTTC. Encoded protein: CASSLVGRYEQFF.

V and J are TRBV5-4 and TRBJ2-3; a possible D gene is TRBD2 (6 bases). There are 15 residues in the CDR3. From germline, CDR1 is SGHNT and CDR2 YYREEE (reference sequence). V dropped 0 bases and J dropped 6 bases, with 14 bases sitting between them. The CDR3 bases are TGTGCCAGCAGCTTGGTTTCGGGAGCGTCGGATACGCAGTATTTT. Translating gives CASSLVSGASDTQYF.

Note on this clone: The junction does not match germline at one end; this may be a read error. The V call is TRBV19, the J call TRBJ1-1; 7 positions match TRBD1. This CDR3 has 14 residues. Germline CDR1 is LNHDA and CDR2 is SQIVND (reference sequence). This CDR3 is CASSVDRENTEAFF. CDR3 bases: TGTGCCAGTAGTGTAGACAGGGAGAACACTGAAGCTTTCTTT. Full variable domain (missing parts from reference TRBV19 and TRBJ1-1): DGGITQSPKYLFRKEGQNVTLSCEQNLNHDAMYWYRQDPGQGLRLIYYSQIVNDFQKGDIAEGYSVSREKKESFPLTVTSAQKNPTAFYLCASSVDRENTEAFFGQGTRLTVV.

The gene calls are TRBV7-2 and TRBJ2-2; D might be TRBD1 (6 bases). The CDR3 covers 14 residues. Germline V gene lookup returns CDR1 SGHTA and CDR2 FQGNSA. Trimming left V 0 bases short and J 6 bases short, with 8 bases between. CDR3 sequence: CASSLAPGAGELFF. DNA of the CDR3: TGTGCCAGCAGCTTAGCGCCAGGGGCCGGGGAGCTGTTTTTT.

V gene TRBV7-9 combines with J gene TRBJ2-5, with 8 bases aligning to TRBD2. Looked up from germline, CDR1 is SEHNR and CDR2 is FQNEAQ (reference sequence). V shed 2 bases, J shed 3 bases, and the junction held 8 bases outside the gene matches. The CDR3 spans 16 residues. In DNA, the CDR3 is TGTGCCAGCAGCTTATTCAGCGGGAGTGATAAAGAGACCCAGTACTTC. It encodes CASSLFSGSDKETQYF.

CDR3: CASSESGTGRETQYF. As DNA, the CDR3 is TGCGCCAGCAGTGAGTCCGGAACAGGGCGTGAGACCCAGTACTTC. This chain joins TRBV10-1 and TRBJ2-5; D perhaps matches TRBD1 (6 bases). V was clipped by 0 bases and J by 5 bases, with 13 bases between them. This CDR3 comprises 15 residues. Germline V gene sequence: CDR1 WNHNN, CDR2 SYGVQD (reference sequence).

The chain links TRBV5-3 to TRBJ2-2; D perhaps matches TRBD2 (6 bases). TRBV5-3 is sorted into the ORF group, with uncertain function. V lost 6 bases to trimming and J lost 3 bases, with 9 bases between them. This CDR3 is 13 amino acids long. The DNA of the CDR3 is TGTGCCAGAATCCGGAGGGACACCGGGGAGCTGTTTTTT. It yields the protein CARIRRDTGELFF.

This sequence joins TRBV7-9 and TRBJ1-3; tentative D call: TRBD1 (5 bases). V lost 3 bases, J lost 5 bases, and 11 bases lay in between. Germline CDR1 is SEHNR and CDR2 is FQNEAQ (reference sequence). The CDR3 is made up of 14 amino acids. The DNA for the CDR3 is TGTGCCAGCAGCTTCGGGCAGGGACGAAACACCATATATTTT. It specifies CASSFGQGRNTIYF.

This chain joins TRBV9 and TRBJ1-2; tentative D call: TRBD1 (6 bases). Germline lookup yields CDR1 SGDLS and CDR2 YYNGEE. Trimming cost V 3 bases and J 8 bases, with 20 bases left between them. The CDR3 totals 15 residues. The CDR3 sequence: CASSGRGGYLQGYTF. The CDR3 nucleotides are TGTGCCAGCAGCGGTAGAGGGGGTTATTTACAGGGCTACACCTTC. The variable domain in full, with the rest retrieved from reference TRBV9 and TRBJ1-2, is DSGVTQTPKHLITATGQRVTLRCSPRSGDLSVYWYQQSLDQGLQFLIQYYNGEERAKGNILERFSAQQFPDLHSELNLSSLELGDSALYFCASSGRGGYLQGYTFGSGTRLTVV.

V and J are TRBV9 and TRBJ2-1; 11 bases map to TRBD2. V lost 0 bases to trimming and J lost 0 bases; unmatched junction nucleotides: 5. Germline-derived CDR1 and CDR2 are SGDLS and YYNGEE. CDR3 length: 18 residues. The chain's CDR3 is CASSVGTSGPSSYNEQFF. DNA of the CDR3: TGTGCCAGCAGCGTAGGGACTAGCGGGCCGAGCTCCTACAATGAGCAGTTCTTC.

This chain links TRBV7-2 with TRBJ1-2; D might be TRBD1 (5 bases). CDR1 is SGHTA and CDR2 is FQGNSA in the germline V gene. The CDR3 totals 12 residues. Trimming took off 5 bases at V and 7 bases at J, with 11 bases between the two ends. CDR3 bases: TGTGCCAGCAGCCCCGTGGGGGTTGGCTACACCTTC. This sequence encodes CASSPVGVGYTF. Supplemented by reference TRBV7-2 and TRBJ1-2, the full variable domain reads GAGVSQSPSNKVTEKGKDVELRCDPISGHTALYWYRQSLGQGLEFLIYFQGNSAPDKSGLPSDRFSAERTGGSVSTLTIQRTQQEDSAVYLCASSPVGVGYTFGSGTRLTVV.

The chain joins TRBV4-2 to TRBJ2-7; 8 bases are shared with TRBD2. The germline V gene encodes CDR1 LGHNA and CDR2 YNFKEQ. Unmatched junction bases numbered 18, after V lost 0 bases and J lost 2 bases. This CDR3 contains 20 residues. The DNA for the CDR3 is TGTGCCAGCAGCCAAGATGGAGGAGTCGGGTCTAGCGGGCAAACCTACGAGCAGTACTTC. Its protein product is CASSQDGGVGSSGQTYEQYF.

The chain uses TRBV18 and TRBJ2-5; D is possibly TRBD1 (6 bases). The J call could be wrong; TRBJ2-7 is a better fit for the DNA end. This CDR3 has 15 residues. The germline V gene has CDR1 KGHSH and CDR2 LQKENI. CDR3 nucleotides: TGTGCCAGCTCACCAGTAACCAGGGGAGAGCACGAGCAGTACTTC. Protein product: CASSPVTRGEHEQYF.

V is TRBV28 and J is TRBJ2-7; no clear D gene. The CDR3 covers 12 residues. Trimming removed 8 bases at V and 1 base at J, with 9 bases between. Germline V gives CDR1 MDHEN, CDR2 SYDVKM. CDR3 loop: CASLDGSYEQYF. In nucleotides, the CDR3 is TGTGCCAGCCTTGACGGTTCCTACGAGCAGTACTTC.

CDR3 coding DNA: TGTGCCAGCAAAAAGGGGGACAGTCTCGAGCAGTACTTC. This translates into CASKKGDSLEQYF. The V gene is TRBV25-1, the J gene TRBJ2-7, with TRBD1 identical over 7 bases. Germline lookup yields CDR1 MGHDK and CDR2 SYGVNS. V gave up 7 bases and J gave up 6 bases; unmatched junction bases: 9. The CDR3 totals 13 residues.